What follows describes a single T cell receptor beta chain. Its cognate antigen has yet to be identified. No much larger clone exists at a distance of one base, and base qualities are not known. CDR1 and CDR2 were assigned from the germline V gene (reference sequence) as GTSNPN and SVGIG. From its cysteine to its phenylalanine, the CDR3 spans 11 amino acids. Only CDR3 DNA remains: 33 bases, in frame from the first base. V drops 4 bases and J drops 5 bases, leaving 7 bases in between. Donors were around 37 systemically healthy Caucasian individuals from Russia aged roughly 6 to 95 years. Each donor gave 9.5 to 10 milliliters of peripheral blood, drawn into EDTA-treated Vacutainer tubes. Ficoll-Paque density-gradient centrifugation was used to isolate PBMCs, with at least 7 million obtained per sample. Trizol reagent was used to extract total RNA from PBMCs, with at least 5 micrograms per sample. For every donor, an aliquot of PBMCs went through flow cytometry to measure the percentages of naive CD45RAhigh/CD27high T cells.

This record belongs to a study of blood T cells in healthy people across ages (dated by TCRdb to between 2015 and 2016). A note on the overall study: In model experiments, roughly one uniquely barcoded TCR beta cDNA molecule per two T cells was captured by template switching. Donors of different ages were randomly distributed across sequencing lanes to avoid experimental bias. For two donors (one aged 18 to 30 and one aged 80 or older), the study analyzed two additional independent replicas of 1 million unique cDNA reads from the same blood draw. The donors were divided into four age groups: young (average about 15 years), middle-aged (under 40), aged (roughly 66) and long-lived (about 84). Using deep sequencing normalized with unique cDNA molecular identifiers, the study measured how TCR beta repertoire diversity changes with age.

What the study reported, not specific to this receptor: Observed TCR beta diversity per million T cells fell roughly linearly with age, and a significant reduction was already apparent by age approximately 40. Compared with the aged group, more naive CD4+ T cells, fewer expanded clones and increased TCR diversity were shown by the long-lived group, suggesting age selection. Because the CMV infection status of the donors was unknown, age-related changes in expanded clonotypes may potentially have been confounded. Conclusive comparison of naive and antigen-experienced compartments was prevented by the profiling of bulk unsorted PBMCs. Total diversity estimates from one million sequenced T cells were considered lower bounds and underestimates. A strong correlation was found between observed TCR beta diversity and the percentage of naive T cells measured by flow cytometry.

Libraries were prepared through 5' RACE. The sequencing machine was an Illumina HiSeq 2500. A second roughly 6 to 12 cycle PCR used a sample-barcoded 5' primer and a J-beta primer mix. A template-switch 5' adaptor carrying 12 random nucleotides introduced a unique molecular identifier onto each TCR beta cDNA molecule. At least 2.5 million CDR3-containing paired-end reads were obtained from each sample. First-strand cDNA was synthesized from all RNA with the Mint cDNA synthesis kit, primed by a TRBC-specific oligonucleotide. Following uracil-DNA glycosylase treatment, all cDNA underwent a first 18-cycle PCR with the universal primers M1SS and BC2_uni_R. The authors' analysis ran thus. For normalization, 1 million high-quality reads were randomly selected from each sample, with every read carrying a distinct molecular identifier. Reads with shared molecular identifiers were discarded instead of being binned into consensus sequences. CDR3 identification, clonotype clustering and error correction used MiTCR with a Q25 quality threshold and the strictest error-elimination algorithm. A nonparametric unseen species model using Euler transformation provided a lower-bound estimate of total TCR beta diversity. The raw public reads went through TCRdb reprocessing: fastp at Q25, MiXCR clone calling, in-frame beta chains kept. Rows with a matching CDR3 protein are joined into one entry that keeps the most common DNA and genes. V and J calls and clone size were set by TCRdb, not the authors. The sample includes around 1.7 million distinct CDR3 sequences, with roughly 27% observed a single time. The ten largest clones represent 7.7% of the sample.

The V gene is TRBV30 and the J gene is TRBJ2-3; confidence is insufficient to name the D gene. This receptor was identified in a woman younger than 45 in good health. What was sequenced was blood. The nucleotide sequence reads as follows: TGTGCCTGGAAGGGAATAGATACGCAGTATTTT. Its protein is CAWKGIDTQYF.